Presented here are 32 T cell receptor beta chains from one specimen sequenced in a study of CD8 T cells in Susac syndrome. When the RNA was reverse transcribed, random hexamers were used with an input of roughly 0.5 to 1 ug. In TCRdb, the immunoSEQ multiplex PCR reads were re-called with MiXCR into one record per CDR3 protein. The top ten hold around 0.076% of the sample, which has about 200,000 distinct CDR3 sequences, just under 95% seen once. Sequencing was performed on CD4+ T cells from PBMCs. All receptors come from a human donor with multiple sclerosis.

The chain combines TRBV5-1 with TRBJ2-7, with a tentative D call TRBD2 (5 bases). V was pared by 4 bases and J by 4 bases, with 21 bases between. Germline V CDR1 and CDR2: SGHRS, YFSETQ. The CDR3 covers 16 residues. CDR3: CASSGPRAADRYEQYF. The CDR3 region has the DNA TGCGCCAGCAGCGGGCCGAGGGCAGCCGATCGTTACGAGCAGTACTTC. The full variable domain, with the rest looked up from reference TRBV5-1 and TRBJ2-7, is KAGVTQTPRYLIKTRGQQVTLSCSPISGHRSVSWYQQTPGQGLQFLFEYFSETQRNKGNFPGRFSGRQFSNSRSEMNVSTLELGDSALYLCASSGPRAADRYEQYFGPGTRLTVT.

This clonotype was found once. This sequence joins TRBV5-1 and TRBJ1-4; no clear D gene. The CDR3 contains 13 residues. CDR1 and CDR2 (germline): SGHRS, YFSETQ. V was pared by 5 bases and J by 6 bases, with 11 bases between. The CDR3 nucleotides are TGCGCCAGCAGTCGAGGGATTGATGAAAAACTGTTTTTT. Amino acids: CASSRGIDEKLFF.

This CDR3 reads CASSYNGARTEAFF. In nucleotides, the CDR3 is TGTGCCAGCAGTTACAACGGGGCGCGGACTGAAGCTTTCTTT. The rearrangement uses TRBV6-6 and TRBJ1-1; weak D call: TRBD1 (5 bases). CDR1 is MNHNY and CDR2 is SVGAGI in the germline V gene (reference sequence). The CDR3 consists of 14 residues. V lost 2 bases to trimming and J lost 5 bases, with 12 bases between them.

V usage is TRBV6-5 and J usage is TRBJ2-5; TRBD1 aligns across 11 bases. CDR3 length equals 13 residues. Germline V CDR1 and CDR2: MNHEY, SVGAGI. V shed 2 bases, J shed 10 bases, and the junction held 3 bases outside the gene matches. CDR3 nucleotides: TGTGCCAGCAGTTACCCCGGGACAGGGGGCCAGTACTTC. Translating gives CASSYPGTGGQYF.

V usage is TRBV29-1 and J usage is TRBJ1-6; 7 bases agree with TRBD1. J lost 9 bases, V lost 6 bases, and 8 bases had no gene match. Per the germline V gene, CDR1 is SQVTM and CDR2 is ANQGSEA. The CDR3 contains 13 residues. Written as DNA, the CDR3 is TGCAGCGTCAGGGGGACGGGTATTTCACCCCTCCACTTT. Translating gives CSVRGTGISPLHF.

The chain employs TRBV6-2 or TRBV6-3 and TRBJ2-7; D not certain. Germline-derived CDR1 and CDR2 are MNHEY and SVGEGT. The length of the CDR3 is 11 residues. The ends were cut back, 7 bases at V and 2 bases at J, with 6 bases in the middle. The CDR3 DNA sequence: TGTGCCAGCAATGCCGCCTACGAGCAGTACTTC. Translated: CASNAAYEQYF.

The chain uses TRBV3-1 and TRBJ2-7; no reliable D call. The CDR3 is 13 residues long. Trimming took 2 bases from V and 5 from J, leaving 10 bases between them. Germline V gene data show CDR1 as LGHDT and CDR2 as YNNKEL (reference sequence). The CDR3 is CASSQNPFDEQYF. Written as DNA, the CDR3 is TGTGCCAGCAGCCAAAATCCGTTCGACGAGCAGTACTTC.

The chain joins TRBV3-1 to TRBJ1-1; D remains ambiguous. Germline V gene sequence: CDR1 LGHDT, CDR2 YNNKEL (reference sequence). The CDR3 is 13 residues long. Trimming left V 4 bases short and J 4 bases short, with 10 bases between. As DNA, the CDR3 is TGTGCCAGCAGCCCCCTAATGTTCACTGAAGCTTTCTTT. This encodes CASSPLMFTEAFF.

This clonotype was picked up one time. This rearrangement joins TRBV6-5 to TRBJ1-1, with a possible D match to TRBD1 (6 bases). Germline assignment: CDR1 MNHEY and CDR2 SVGAGI. Trimming stripped 6 bases from V and 5 bases from J, with 10 bases between. The CDR3 is made up of 12 amino acids. The CDR3 loop reads CASSRTGTEAFF. CDR3 DNA sequence: TGTGCCAGCAGCCGTACAGGGACTGAAGCTTTCTTT.

The V gene is TRBV29-1, the J gene TRBJ1-1, with TRBD1 as a possible D gene (5 bases). The germline V gene has CDR1 SQVTM and CDR2 ANQGSEA. The CDR3 spans 12 residues. V was trimmed by 0 bases and J by 8 bases, leaving 10 bases between them. DNA for the CDR3: TGCAGCGTTGAAGAGTCGCGACAGGAAGCTTTCTTT. Amino acid sequence: CSVEESRQEAFF.

The CDR3 sequence: CASSLGPLAGYGYTF. In DNA form, the CDR3 reads TGTGCCAGCAGTTTAGGGCCACTCGCTGGATATGGCTACACCTTC. This chain uses TRBV12-3 or TRBV12-4 with TRBJ1-2, with D uncertain. V was clipped by 1 base and J by 5 bases, with 14 bases between them. The CDR3 sequence is 15 residues long.

In its sample, this clonotype was seen once. The chain combines TRBV30 with TRBJ1-4; D not resolved. Per the germline V gene, CDR1 is GTSNPN and CDR2 is SVGIG (reference sequence). This CDR3 contains 14 residues. Trimming left V 0 bases short and J 3 bases short, with 8 bases between. The CDR3 region is CAWSVGSANEKLFF. CDR3 DNA: TGTGCCTGGAGTGTGGGTTCTGCTAATGAAAAACTGTTTTTT. Using reference TRBV30 and TRBJ1-4 for the parts outside the CDR3, the full variable domain is SQTIHQWPATLVQPVGSPLSLECTVEGTSNPNLYWYRQAAGRGLQLLFYSVGIGQISSEVPQNLSASRPQDRQFILSSKKLLLSDSGFYLCAWSVGSANEKLFFGSGTQLSVL.

The chain uses TRBV7-9 and TRBJ2-7; weak D call: TRBD1 (6 bases). Trimming removed 4 bases at V and 7 bases at J, with 17 bases between. CDR3 length: 14 amino acids. Germline lookup yields CDR1 SEHNR and CDR2 FQNEAQ (reference sequence). The CDR3 sequence is CASSSPGQSAEQYF. Written as DNA, the CDR3 is TGTGCCAGCAGCTCACCGGGACAATCGGCGGAGCAGTACTTC.

The V gene is TRBV27, the J gene TRBJ2-1, with TRBD1 as a possible D gene (7 bases). Germline CDR1 is MNHEY and CDR2 is SMNVEV (reference sequence). This CDR3 is 16 amino acids long. The V gene lost 6 bases and the J gene lost 0 bases, with 15 bases spanning the gap. This chain's CDR3 is CASRRQGGFSYNEQFF. CDR3 sequence (DNA): TGTGCCAGCAGGAGACAGGGAGGATTCTCCTACAATGAGCAGTTCTTC.

This chain links TRBV13 with TRBJ1-1; D gene ambiguous. The CDR3 runs 17 residues. V lost 5 bases and J 0 bases, leaving 19 bases between the germline ends. In germline, CDR1 is PRHDT, CDR2 FYEKMQ (reference sequence). The CDR3 sequence: CASSRTEGSNMNTEAFF. The CDR3 nucleotides read TGTGCCAGCAGCCGGACGGAAGGATCTAACATGAACACTGAAGCTTTCTTT. The full variable domain, its missing parts supplied by reference TRBV13 and TRBJ1-1, is AAGVIQSPRHLIKEKRETATLKCYPIPRHDTVYWYQQGPGQDPQFLISFYEKMQSDKGSIPDRFSAQQFSDYHSELNMSSLELGDSALYFCASSRTEGSNMNTEAFFGQGTRLTVV.

The chain couples TRBV3-1 to TRBJ2-7; D unclear. V lost 2 bases and J 0 bases, leaving 5 bases between the germline ends. In germline, CDR1 is LGHDT, CDR2 YNNKEL (reference sequence). CDR3 length: 13 residues. CDR3 sequence reads: CASSQQSSYEQYF. DNA of the CDR3: TGTGCCAGCAGCCAACAGAGCTCCTACGAGCAGTACTTC.

The rearrangement uses TRBV20-1 and TRBJ2-3; 11 bases are shared with TRBD2. The V gene end was trimmed by 4 bases and the J gene end by 2 bases; junction bases not matched to a gene: 2. The CDR3 is 14 amino acids. Germline-derived CDR1 and CDR2 are DFQATT and SNEGSKA (reference sequence). CDR3 protein: CSAKLAGVTDTQYF. The CDR3 DNA reads TGCAGTGCTAAACTAGCGGGAGTCACAGATACGCAGTATTTT.

Points on this clonotype: A read error may produce the germline difference seen at one junction end. This chain connects TRBV20-1 to TRBJ1-1; D perhaps matches TRBD1 (6 bases). Germline V gene sequence: CDR1 DFQATT, CDR2 SNEGSKA (reference sequence). This CDR3 has 13 residues. The CDR3 DNA is TGCAGTGCTTCCCAGGGGAGGAACACTGAAGCCTTCTTT. This gives the protein CSASQGRNTEAFF.

The rearrangement links TRBV20-1 to TRBJ2-5; 10 nucleotides line up with TRBD1. Losses at the gene ends were 6 bases for V and 5 bases for J; bases not matched to a gene: 15. CDR3 length: 16 amino acids. Germline V CDR1 and CDR2: DFQATT, SNEGSKA (reference sequence). DNA for the CDR3: TGCAGTGCCGGCACGACAGGGGGCAGACTCGGTGAGACCCAGTACTTC. It specifies CSAGTTGGRLGETQYF.

This clonotype was found once. The chain couples TRBV25-1 to TRBJ2-5; D not certain. Germline V gene sequence: CDR1 MGHDK, CDR2 SYGVNS. V lost 4 bases to trimming and J lost 1 base, with 4 bases between them. The CDR3 contains 12 residues. The CDR3 sequence is CASSGAQETQYF. The CDR3 DNA reads as TGTGCCAGCAGTGGGGCCCAAGAGACCCAGTACTTC.

V gene TRBV20-1 combines with J gene TRBJ2-7; 10 positions agree with TRBD2. The CDR3 has 12 residues. V shed 3 bases, J shed 9 bases, and the junction held 5 bases outside the gene matches. The germline gives CDR1 DFQATT, CDR2 SNEGSKA (reference sequence). As DNA, the CDR3 is TGCAGTGCTAGTTTAGCGGGGGGTATGCAGTACGTC. Protein sequence: CSASLAGGMQYV.

This clonotype has only one observation. This chain connects TRBV11-2 to TRBJ1-1; a possible D gene is TRBD1 (5 bases). The length of the CDR3 is 17 residues. V shed 0 bases and J shed 1 base, with 15 bases lying between them. Germline CDR1 reads SGHAT; CDR2 reads FQNNGV. The CDR3 spells CASSLDGRWDGNTEAFF. The CDR3 DNA reads TGTGCCAGCAGCTTAGATGGCCGATGGGACGGGAACACTGAAGCTTTCTTT.

For this clonotype: One end of the junction fails to match germline, which may point to a read error. The chain has TRBV29-1 and TRBJ2-2; TRBD2 might be the D (6 bases). Germline values: CDR1 SQVTM, CDR2 ANQGSEA. The CDR3 length is 16 residues. CDR3 in DNA: TGCAGCGTCGAAGGTGGAGGGGTTCGGGGCACCGGGGAGCTGTTTTTT. Translation gives CSVEGGGVRGTGELFF.

The chain recombines TRBV20-1 with TRBJ2-1; D is ambiguous. Looked up from germline, CDR1 is DFQATT and CDR2 is SNEGSKA (reference sequence). With 6 bases removed from V and 8 bases from J, the gap between germline ends came to 17 bases. The CDR3 extends over 13 amino acids. CDR3 in DNA: TGCAGTGCCCCCGACTCTACTTCCCATGAGCAGTTCTTC. Protein sequence: CSAPDSTSHEQFF.

Here the CDR3 DNA reads TGTGCCACCAGCAGGGGCGGGGGCCAGCCCCAGCATTTT. Protein: CATSRGGGQPQHF. The chain is built from TRBV15 and TRBJ1-5, with D possibly being TRBD1 (6 bases). Germline V gene sequence: CDR1 LNHNV, CDR2 YYDKDF (reference sequence). There are 13 residues in the CDR3. V was clipped by 3 bases and J by 7 bases, with 10 bases between them.

The rearrangement joins TRBV6-5 to TRBJ2-7; 9 bases fit TRBD1. The germline gives CDR1 MNHEY, CDR2 SVGAGI. The CDR3 has 12 amino acids. After removal of 6 bases from V and 5 bases from J, the junction contained 2 bases not matched to a gene. The CDR3 loop is CASSRTGDEQYF. CDR3 DNA sequence: TGTGCCAGCAGCCGGACAGGGGACGAGCAGTACTTC.

The chain is built from TRBV21-1 and TRBJ1-5. TRBV21-1 is reported as a pseudogene. The CDR3 runs 12 residues. CDR3 sequence (DNA): TGTGCCAGCAGCAAAGGGAGCCAGCCCCAGCATTTT. Translated: CASSKGSQPQHF.

The chain joins TRBV6-2 or TRBV6-3 to TRBJ1-2, with no clear D. The CDR3 covers 13 residues. The germline V gene has CDR1 MNHEY and CDR2 SVGEGT. Trimming stripped 3 bases from V and 6 bases from J, with 11 bases between. The CDR3: CASSYGRRDGYTF. DNA of the CDR3: TGTGCCAGCAGTTATGGCCGGCGGGATGGCTACACCTTC.

This clonotype was observed a single time. The chain couples TRBV6-5 to TRBJ1-2; 8 bases map to TRBD1. The ends lost 2 bases at V and 4 bases at J; junction bases unmatched: 6. CDR1 is MNHEY and CDR2 is SVGAGI in the germline V gene. The CDR3 has 15 amino acids. DNA for the CDR3: TGTGCCAGCAGTTACCCCGGACAGGGCAGCTATGGCTACACCTTC. Protein product: CASSYPGQGSYGYTF.

The genes are TRBV30 and TRBJ2-3; 9 bases map to TRBD1. The V and J ends lost 5 bases and 3 bases, in that order; junction bases with no gene match: 6. The CDR3 contains 14 residues. Germline CDR1 is GTSNPN and CDR2 is SVGIG (reference sequence). The CDR3 DNA follows: TGTGCCTGGGGCGACAGGGGGGTTACAGATACGCAGTATTTT. Residues: CAWGDRGVTDTQYF.

The rearrangement joins TRBV30 to TRBJ2-1; 8 positions agree with TRBD2. Trimming removed 5 bases from V and 4 bases from J; junction bases left unmatched: 7. This CDR3 contains 14 residues. From germline, CDR1 is GTSNPN and CDR2 SVGIG (reference sequence). The CDR3 loop reads CAWASGGTYNEQFF. CDR3 nucleotide sequence: TGTGCCTGGGCGAGCGGGGGAACTTACAATGAGCAGTTCTTC.

The chain recombines TRBV30 with TRBJ1-1; tentative D call: TRBD1 (5 bases). This CDR3 is built from 12 residues. V shed 3 bases and J shed 6 bases, with 11 bases lying between them. Germline V gives CDR1 GTSNPN, CDR2 SVGIG (reference sequence). In DNA, the CDR3 is TGTGCCTGGAGCCACCGACAGTCTGAAGCTTTCTTT. It encodes CAWSHRQSEAFF.